The next 17 T cell receptor beta chains were all read from a single sample in a study of blood T cell repertoires in COVID-19. Clones were sequenced by immunoSEQ multiplex PCR, and TCRdb holds only the in-frame ones, with some missing. This sample has roughly 500,000 clones; around nine tenths occur once, and the top ten carry 8% to 9.5%. The specimen was PBMCs or T cells enriched from blood (not recorded which). Every receptor here comes from a woman aged 55-70 years who had recovered from COVID-19.

The chain has TRBV7-9 and TRBJ2-3, with 13 nucleotides matching TRBD2. CDR3 size: 17 residues. Germline values: CDR1 SEHNR, CDR2 FQNEAQ (reference sequence). Unmatched junction bases numbered 3, after V lost 2 bases and J lost 1 base. The CDR3 region is CASSLPGTSGGTDTQYF. As DNA, the CDR3 is TGTGCCAGCAGCTTACCCGGGACTAGCGGGGGCACAGATACGCAGTATTTT.

The rearrangement uses TRBV12-3 or TRBV12-4 and TRBJ2-7; D is unresolved. Trimming took off 3 bases at V and 3 bases at J, with 9 bases between the two ends. The CDR3 consists of 13 residues. The chain's CDR3 is CASSLVLYYEQYF. The CDR3 nucleotides read TGTGCCAGCAGTTTGGTTCTCTACTACGAGCAGTACTTC.

A single count supports this clone. The chain joins TRBV30 to TRBJ1-2; TRBD1 aligns across 7 bases. V lost 4 bases and J lost 4; bases outside the gene matches: 9. Germline loops: CDR1 GTSNPN, CDR2 SVGIG (reference sequence). There are 14 residues in the CDR3. CDR3 residues: CAWNRQGSVYGYTF. CDR3 nucleotide sequence: TGTGCCTGGAACAGACAGGGATCGGTCTATGGCTACACCTTC.

V is TRBV10-2 and J is TRBJ2-7; 8 bases fit TRBD2. This CDR3 region has 15 residues. Germline CDR1 reads WSHSY; CDR2 reads SAAADI. V lost 4 bases to trimming and J lost 3 bases; unmatched junction nucleotides: 8. The CDR3 DNA follows: TGCGCCAGCAGTGTTCGGGAGGGGTGGGGCTACGAGCAGTACGTC. Translation: CASSVREGWGYEQYV.

This clone was detected only a few times. The chain uses TRBV18 and TRBJ1-1; 8 bases line up with TRBD1. Germline CDR1 and CDR2: KGHSH and LQKENI. The CDR3 sequence is 14 residues long. The junction had 5 bases not matched to a gene; V was cut back by 5 bases and J by 3 bases. This CDR3 is CASSAKDRDTEAFF. For the CDR3, the DNA is TGTGCCAGCTCAGCAAAGGACAGGGACACTGAAGCTTTCTTT. Filled out from reference TRBV18 and TRBJ1-1, the complete variable domain reads NAGVMQNPRHLVRRRGQEARLRCSPMKGHSHVYWYRQLPEEGLKFMVYLQKENIIDESGMPKERFSAEFPKEGPSILRIQQVVRGDSAAYFCASSAKDRDTEAFFGQGTRLTVV.

The CDR3 nucleotides are TGTGCCAGCGGAGGACAGGGATCTAGGTCCTATAATTCACCCCTCCACTTT. Protein product: CASGGQGSRSYNSPLHF. J is TRBJ1-6 and V is TRBV28, with 8 bases fitting TRBD1. Unmatched junction bases numbered 10, after V lost 8 bases and J lost 1 base. Germline-derived CDR1 and CDR2 are MDHEN and SYDVKM. The CDR3 runs 17 residues.

The gene calls are TRBV19 and TRBJ2-2; D is possibly TRBD1 (6 bases). The CDR3 has 14 amino acids. V lost 4 bases to trimming and J lost 6 bases, with 12 bases between them. Germline V gene lookup returns CDR1 LNHDA and CDR2 SQIVND (reference sequence). The CDR3 region has the DNA TGTGCCAGTAGTAGTTACAGGGTACCCGGGGAGCTGTTTTTT. As protein: CASSSYRVPGELFF.

The chain carries TRBV12-5 and TRBJ2-2, with D perhaps TRBD1 (5 bases). Trimming removed 2 bases from V and 0 bases from J, with 7 bases in between. This CDR3 is 15 amino acids long. CDR1 is LGHNT and CDR2 is FRNRAP in the germline V gene. DNA of the CDR3: TGTGCTAGTGGTTTGCAGGGAACGAACACCGGGGAGCTGTTTTTT. It translates to CASGLQGTNTGELFF.

The genes are TRBV6-5 and TRBJ2-7, with D possibly matching TRBD1 (5 bases). Germline values: CDR1 MNHEY, CDR2 SVGAGI. The CDR3 runs to 15 residues. Trimming stripped 5 bases from V and 5 bases from J, with 19 bases between. The CDR3 region has the DNA TGTGCCAGCAGTCCCCAGGGCAGGGTGGTTAACGAGCAGTACGTC. Encoded protein: CASSPQGRVVNEQYV.

The chain couples TRBV11-3 to TRBJ2-3; weak D call: TRBD2 (7 bases). Looked up from germline, CDR1 is SGHNT and CDR2 is YENEEA. Trimming took 4 bases from V and 1 from J, leaving 15 bases between them. The CDR3 runs 16 residues. CDR3 sequence reads: CASSSLAGAGTDTQYF. CDR3 DNA: TGTGCCAGCAGCTCCCTGGCGGGGGCAGGCACAGATACGCAGTATTTT.

This chain links TRBV12-5 with TRBJ2-5; 8 nucleotides match TRBD1. Looked up from germline, CDR1 is LGHNT and CDR2 is FRNRAP. V was pared by 5 bases and J by 5 bases, with 10 bases of the junction left unmatched. The CDR3 is 15 residues long. CDR3 sequence: CASGPGQVPWETQYF. CDR3 DNA sequence: TGTGCTAGTGGTCCGGGACAGGTCCCATGGGAGACCCAGTACTTC.

This chain uses TRBV6-5 with TRBJ2-3; 10 nucleotides agree with TRBD1. The germline V gene encodes CDR1 MNHEY and CDR2 SVGAGI. V lost 5 bases and J lost 5; bases outside the gene matches: 4. This CDR3 has 14 amino acids. The CDR3 DNA follows: TGTGCCAGCAGTCAGGGACAGGGGAGAGATACGCAGTATTTT. This codes for CASSQGQGRDTQYF.

The V gene is TRBV24-1, the J gene TRBJ1-2, with D uncertain. The CDR3 spans 13 residues. Germline V gene data show CDR1 as KGHDR and CDR2 as SFDVKD. V was trimmed by 6 bases and J by 3 bases, leaving 10 bases between them. This chain's CDR3 is CATSNRRDYGYTF. In DNA form, the CDR3 reads TGTGCCACCAGTAACAGACGTGACTATGGCTACACCTTC.

The rearrangement uses TRBV11-2 and TRBJ2-5; TRBD2 aligns across 7 bases. The CDR3 has 15 amino acids. Germline loops: CDR1 SGHAT, CDR2 FQNNGV. The V and J ends lost 4 bases and 5 bases, in that order; junction bases with no gene match: 10. As DNA, the CDR3 is TGTGCCAGCAGCTCCAGACTGGCGGGGGTCGAGACCCAGTACTTC. Translated, it gives CASSSRLAGVETQYF.

CDR3: CASSPIPGGSYEQYF. CDR3 bases: TGTGCCAGCAGTCCTATCCCAGGGGGCTCCTACGAGCAGTACTTC. The genes are TRBV6-5 and TRBJ2-7, with TRBD1 identical over 7 bases. This CDR3 comprises 15 residues. V was clipped by 5 bases and J by 0 bases; unmatched bases: 7. From germline, CDR1 is MNHEY and CDR2 SVGAGI.

The rearrangement links TRBV29-1 to TRBJ1-2; 7 nucleotides line up with TRBD1. V trimming: 5 bases; J trimming: 4 bases; junction bases outside the gene matches: 4. Germline values: CDR1 SQVTM, CDR2 ANQGSEA. CDR3 size: 12 residues. The CDR3 sequence: CSVHRGTYGYTF. In nucleotides, the CDR3 is TGCAGCGTTCACAGGGGAACCTATGGCTACACCTTC.

The rearrangement uses TRBV12-3 or TRBV12-4 and TRBJ1-4; D not resolved. Trimming shortened V by 5 bases and J by 10 bases, and 14 bases separated the two germline ends. There are 13 residues in the CDR3. The CDR3 region is CASSIEPGRKLFF. The CDR3 DNA reads TGTGCCAGCAGTATCGAGCCGGGGAGAAAACTGTTTTTT.